The 10 T cell receptor beta chains presented below share a single source sample, sequenced in a study of T cell responses to AZD1222 COVID-19 vaccine (dated by TCRdb to the early 2020s). The protocol used for the library was the immunoSEQ multiplex PCR assay. Held by TCRdb, this immuneACCESS table contains in-frame sequences only and omits some clones. Under half of the omission traces to an unresolved V gene where checked; the cause of the rest is unknown. This sample holds about 100,000 clones; 86% were observed only once. The ten largest clones capture approximately 1.3% of the sample. The time point label on this specimen signifies: baseline before first vaccination. This specimen was peripheral blood, taken on day 0 of AZD1222 vaccination. The receptors stem from an adult in good health.

The V gene is TRBV5-1, the J gene TRBJ1-1; 10 nucleotides match TRBD1. Germline lookup yields CDR1 SGHRS and CDR2 YFSETQ. The CDR3 is 16 amino acids. Unmatched junction bases numbered 2, after V lost 0 bases and J lost 0 bases. The CDR3 is CASSLAGTGVNTEAFF. The CDR3 nucleotides read TGCGCCAGCAGCTTGGCCGGGACAGGGGTGAACACTGAAGCTTTCTTT. Full variable domain (rest looked up from reference TRBV5-1 and TRBJ1-1): KAGVTQTPRYLIKTRGQQVTLSCSPISGHRSVSWYQQTPGQGLQFLFEYFSETQRNKGNFPGRFSGRQFSNSRSEMNVSTLELGDSALYLCASSLAGTGVNTEAFFGQGTRLTVV.

This chain connects TRBV10-3 to TRBJ1-1, with 7 nucleotides matching TRBD1. The CDR3 contains 12 residues. In germline, CDR1 is ENHRY, CDR2 SYGVKD. J lost 1 base, V lost 11 bases, and 4 bases had no gene match. The CDR3 nucleotides are TGTGCCGTACAGGGGCCGAACACTGAAGCTTTCTTT. Amino acids: CAVQGPNTEAFF.

The chain joins TRBV19 to TRBJ2-4, with D maybe TRBD2 (5 bases). CDR3 length equals 15 residues. Trimming left V 2 bases short and J 6 bases short, with 14 bases between. Germline V CDR1 and CDR2: LNHDA, SQIVND (reference sequence). The CDR3 DNA reads TGTGCCAGTAGTATAAACCGAGATGAGGGAAACATTCAGTACTTC. Translating gives CASSINRDEGNIQYF.

Ten or more counts support this clone. CDR3 in amino acids: CASSSTGSLAKNIQYF. CDR3 nucleotides: TGTGCCAGTAGTTCCACAGGAAGCTTAGCCAAAAACATTCAGTACTTC. The genes are TRBV19 and TRBJ2-4, with D possibly being TRBD1 (5 bases). V dropped 5 bases and J dropped 0 bases, with 14 bases sitting between them. The CDR3 totals 16 residues. From germline, CDR1 is LNHDA and CDR2 SQIVND (reference sequence).

The chain links TRBV29-1 to TRBJ2-1; perhaps TRBD1 as D (6 bases). Trimming pared 3 bases from V and 2 bases from J, leaving 8 bases between. The CDR3 is 13 residues long. Germline CDR1 is SQVTM and CDR2 is ANQGSEA. Here the CDR3 DNA reads TGCAGCGTTGATCGGACAGCCTACAATGAGCAGTTCTTC. Its translation: CSVDRTAYNEQFF.

J is TRBJ1-5 and V is TRBV7-2; D is undetermined. The germline CDR1 and CDR2 sequences are SGHTA and FQGNSA. Deletions cut 1 base from V and 3 bases from J, with 7 bases between. The CDR3 spans 14 residues. Here the CDR3 DNA reads TGTGCCAGCAGCTTAGGGCAGGCCAATCAGCCCCAGCATTTT. This encodes CASSLGQANQPQHF.

The CDR3, as DNA: TGCAGTGCTAGTATAAGCCCCGAGCAGTTCTTC. It translates to CSASISPEQFF. This rearrangement joins TRBV20-1 to TRBJ2-1, with D uncertain. V was cut by 3 bases and J by 10 bases, with 10 bases left in between. CDR3 size: 11 residues. From germline, CDR1 is DFQATT and CDR2 SNEGSKA (reference sequence).

About this clone itself: At one of its ends the junction is not consistent with the germline gene, which may arise from a read error. The chain is built from TRBV28 and TRBJ1-5; D is unresolved. CDR1 is MDHEN, CDR2 SYDVKM, per germline. This CDR3 spans 16 amino acids. The CDR3 protein is CASSSRPGEWGQPQHF. In DNA form, the CDR3 reads TGTGCCAGTAGTTCACGACCCGGGGAATGGGGTCAGCCCCAGCATTTT.

The V and J genes are TRBV28 and TRBJ1-2; D unclear. Germline V gives CDR1 MDHEN, CDR2 SYDVKM. The V end lost 5 bases, the J end lost 0 bases, and 16 bases lay between the germline ends. The CDR3 has 16 amino acids. The CDR3 DNA reads as TGTGCCAGCAGTGGAGAACTACTTACCCCTAACTATGGCTACACCTTC. Protein: CASSGELLTPNYGYTF.

The J gene is TRBJ1-5, the V gene TRBV28; D perhaps matches TRBD1 (6 bases). Trimming stripped 6 bases from V and 7 bases from J, with 19 bases between. Looked up from germline, CDR1 is MDHEN and CDR2 is SYDVKM. The CDR3 runs to 15 residues. The CDR3, as DNA: TGTGCCAGCAGCCTGTTATCGGGGGCTTTCCAGCCCCAGCATTTT. It is translated as CASSLLSGAFQPQHF.